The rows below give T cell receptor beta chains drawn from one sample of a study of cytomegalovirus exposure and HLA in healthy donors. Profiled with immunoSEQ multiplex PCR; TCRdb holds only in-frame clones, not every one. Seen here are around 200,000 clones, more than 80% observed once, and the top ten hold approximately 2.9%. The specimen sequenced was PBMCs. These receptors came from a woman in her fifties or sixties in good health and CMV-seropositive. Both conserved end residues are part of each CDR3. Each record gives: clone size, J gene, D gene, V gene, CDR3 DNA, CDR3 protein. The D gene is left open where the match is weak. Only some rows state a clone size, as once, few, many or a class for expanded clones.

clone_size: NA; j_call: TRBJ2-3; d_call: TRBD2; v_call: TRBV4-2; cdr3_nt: TGTGCCAGCAGCGTAAGCGGGGGGGCCGCAGATACGCAGTATTTT; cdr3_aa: CASSVSGGAADTQYF
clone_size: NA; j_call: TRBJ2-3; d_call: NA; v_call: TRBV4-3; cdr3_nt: TGCGCCAGCAGCCAAGGGGCGGGAGATACGCAGTATTTT; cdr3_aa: CASSQGAGDTQYF
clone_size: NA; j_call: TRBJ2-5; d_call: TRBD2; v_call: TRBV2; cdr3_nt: TGTGCCAGCACACCGTCCATAGCGGGGGGAAGTGTGACCCAGTACTTC; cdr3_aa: CASTPSIAGGSVTQYF
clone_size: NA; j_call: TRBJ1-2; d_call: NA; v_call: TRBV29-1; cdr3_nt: TGCAGCGTAGACGACAGAACCTCAAACTATGGCTACACCTTC; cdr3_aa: CSVDDRTSNYGYTF
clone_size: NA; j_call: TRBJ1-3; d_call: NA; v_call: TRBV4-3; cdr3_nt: TGCGCCAGCAGCCAAGCCCAGGGCTCTGGAAACACCATATATTTT; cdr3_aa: CASSQAQGSGNTIYF
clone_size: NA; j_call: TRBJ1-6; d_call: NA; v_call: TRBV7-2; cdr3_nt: TGTGCCAGCAGAAGGGGACACTGGGATTCACCCCTCCACTTT; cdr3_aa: CASRRGHWDSPLHF
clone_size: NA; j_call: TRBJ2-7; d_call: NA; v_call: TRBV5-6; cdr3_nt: TGTGCCAGCAGCTTGTTATCTAACGAGCAGTACTTC; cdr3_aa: CASSLLSNEQYF
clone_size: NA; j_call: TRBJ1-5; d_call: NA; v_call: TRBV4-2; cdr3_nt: TGTGCCAGCAGCGCAGGGGGCAATCAGCCCCAGCATTTT; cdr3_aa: CASSAGGNQPQHF
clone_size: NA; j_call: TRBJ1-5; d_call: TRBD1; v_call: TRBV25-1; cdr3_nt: TGTGCCAGCAGTGAACCAGACAGGGATGATCAGCCCCAGCATTTT; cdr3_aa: CASSEPDRDDQPQHF
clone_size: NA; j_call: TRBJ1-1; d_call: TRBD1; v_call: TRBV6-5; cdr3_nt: TGTGCCAGCAGTTCGGGACAGGGGGCTGAAGCTTTCTTT; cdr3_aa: CASSSGQGAEAFF
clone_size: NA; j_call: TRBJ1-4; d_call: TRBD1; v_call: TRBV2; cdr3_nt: TGTGCCACCACTCAACAGGGGGAGCGAGAAAAACTGTTTTTT; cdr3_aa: CATTQQGEREKLFF
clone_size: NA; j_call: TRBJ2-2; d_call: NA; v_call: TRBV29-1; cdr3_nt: TGCAGCGCATCGGTAAGGCGGAGCGGGGAGCTGTTTTTT; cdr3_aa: CSASVRRSGELFF
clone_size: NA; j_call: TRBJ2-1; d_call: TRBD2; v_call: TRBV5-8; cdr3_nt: TGTGCCAGCAGCTTGGGACTAGCGGGGGCCAATGAGCAGTTCTTC; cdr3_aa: CASSLGLAGANEQFF
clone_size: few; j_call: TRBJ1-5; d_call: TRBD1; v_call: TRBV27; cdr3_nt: TGTGCCAGCAGCCGCGGGACAGGGGGATTAAATCAGCCCCAGCATTTT; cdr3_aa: CASSRGTGGLNQPQHF
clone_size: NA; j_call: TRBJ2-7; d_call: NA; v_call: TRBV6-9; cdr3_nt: TGTGCCAGCATTCTGACTCCCTCCTACGAGCAGTACTTC; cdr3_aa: CASILTPSYEQYF
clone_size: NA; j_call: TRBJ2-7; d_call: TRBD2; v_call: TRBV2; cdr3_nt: TGTGCCAGCTTCCGAGCGGGAGGTCCGTGGGAGCAGTACTTC; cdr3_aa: CASFRAGGPWEQYF